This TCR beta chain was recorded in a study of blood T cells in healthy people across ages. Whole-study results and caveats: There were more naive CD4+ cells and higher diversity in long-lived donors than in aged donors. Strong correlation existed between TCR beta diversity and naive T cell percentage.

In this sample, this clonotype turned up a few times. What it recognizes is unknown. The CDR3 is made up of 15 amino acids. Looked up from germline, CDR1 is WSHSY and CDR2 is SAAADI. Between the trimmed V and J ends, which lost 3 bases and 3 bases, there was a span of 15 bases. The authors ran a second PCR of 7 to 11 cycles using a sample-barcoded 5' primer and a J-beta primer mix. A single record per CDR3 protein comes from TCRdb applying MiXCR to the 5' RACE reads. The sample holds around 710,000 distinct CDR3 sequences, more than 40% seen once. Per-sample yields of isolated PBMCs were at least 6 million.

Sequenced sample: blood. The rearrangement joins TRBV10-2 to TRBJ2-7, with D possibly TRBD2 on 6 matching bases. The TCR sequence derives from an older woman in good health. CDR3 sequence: CASSDSGTPIYEQYF. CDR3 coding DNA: TGCGCCAGCAGTGACTCCGGGACTCCCATCTACGAGCAGTACTTC.